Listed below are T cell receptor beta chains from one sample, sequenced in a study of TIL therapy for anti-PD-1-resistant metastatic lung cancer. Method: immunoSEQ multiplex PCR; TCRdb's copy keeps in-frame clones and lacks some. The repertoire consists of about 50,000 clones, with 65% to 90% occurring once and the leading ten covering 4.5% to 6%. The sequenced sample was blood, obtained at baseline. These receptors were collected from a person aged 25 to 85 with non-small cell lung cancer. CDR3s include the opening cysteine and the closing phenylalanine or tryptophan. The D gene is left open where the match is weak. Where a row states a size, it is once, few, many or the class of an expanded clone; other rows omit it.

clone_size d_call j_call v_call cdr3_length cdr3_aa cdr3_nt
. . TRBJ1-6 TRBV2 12 CASLQDNSPLHF TGTGCCAGCCTCCAGGATAATTCACCCCTCCACTTT
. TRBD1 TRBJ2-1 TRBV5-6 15 CASSLGQGTYNEQFF TGTGCCAGCAGCCTCGGACAGGGGACCTACAATGAGCAGTTCTTC
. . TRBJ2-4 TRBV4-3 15 CASSQESGRGNIQYF TGCGCCAGCAGCCAAGAAAGTGGTAGGGGAAACATTCAGTACTTC
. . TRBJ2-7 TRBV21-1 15 CASIRLDLGPCEQYF TGTGCCAGCATCCGACTTGATTTAGGCCCTTGCGAGCAGTACTTC
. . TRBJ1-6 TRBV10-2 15 CASSELRDYNSPLHF TGCGCCAGCAGTGAGTTGAGGGACTATAATTCACCCCTCCACTTT
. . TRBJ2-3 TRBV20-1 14 CSATDGGSTDTQYF TGCAGTGCTACTGACGGGGGTAGCACAGATACGCAGTATTTT
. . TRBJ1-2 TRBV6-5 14 CASSYALSNYGYTF TGTGCCAGCAGTTATGCCCTTTCTAACTATGGCTACACCTTC
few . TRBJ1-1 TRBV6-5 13 CASSYGRQIEAFF TGTGCCAGCAGTTACGGTCGACAGATTGAAGCTTTCTTT
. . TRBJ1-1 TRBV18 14 CASSPAQGNTEAFF TGTGCCAGCTCACCAGCTCAGGGTAACACTGAAGCTTTCTTT
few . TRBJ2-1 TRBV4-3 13 CASSQEGWNEQFF TGCGCCAGCAGCCAAGAAGGCTGGAATGAGCAGTTCTTC
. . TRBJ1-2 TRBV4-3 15 CASSQEGEANYGYTF TGCGCCAGCAGCCAAGAAGGAGAGGCTAACTATGGCTACACCTTC
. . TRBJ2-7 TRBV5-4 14 CASSLEGGDYEQYF TGTGCCAGCAGCTTGGAGGGGGGGGACTACGAGCAGTACTTC
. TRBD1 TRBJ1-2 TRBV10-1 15 CASKIRDRDVYGYTF TGCGCCAGCAAAATCCGGGACAGGGATGTCTATGGCTACACCTTC
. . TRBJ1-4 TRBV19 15 CASTPRGARPEKLFF TGTGCCAGTACCCCCCGGGGGGCCAGGCCTGAAAAACTGTTTTTT
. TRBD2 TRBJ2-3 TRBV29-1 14 CSGATSGRTSTQYF TGCAGCGGTGCCACTAGCGGGAGAACCTCTACGCAGTATTTT
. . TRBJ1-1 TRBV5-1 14 CASSLDWVNTEAFF TGCGCCAGCAGCTTGGATTGGGTGAACACTGAAGCTTTCTTT
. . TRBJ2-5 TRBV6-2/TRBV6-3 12 CASSWSQETQYF TGTGCCAGCAGTTGGTCACAAGAGACCCAGTACTTC
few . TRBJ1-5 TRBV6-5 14 CASRGEQSNQPQHF TGTGCCAGCAGGGGGGAACAGAGCAATCAGCCCCAGCATTTT
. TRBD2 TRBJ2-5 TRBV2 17 CASSEGWRGNTQETQYF TGTGCCAGCAGTGAAGGTTGGCGGGGGAACACCCAAGAGACCCAGTACTTC
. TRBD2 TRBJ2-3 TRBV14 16 CASSPSPGLDTDTQYF TGTGCCAGCAGCCCTTCACCGGGACTAGACACAGATACGCAGTATTTT
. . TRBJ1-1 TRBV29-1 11 CSVAGRDEAFF TGCAGCGTCGCGGGCCGGGATGAAGCTTTCTTT
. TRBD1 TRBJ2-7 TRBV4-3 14 CASSNRDRGDEQYF TGCGCCAGCAGCAACCGGGACAGGGGCGACGAGCAGTACTTC
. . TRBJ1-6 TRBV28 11 CASSHLSPLHF TGTGCCAGCAGCCACCTTTCACCCCTCCACTTT
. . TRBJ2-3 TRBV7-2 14 CASSLARGTDTQYF TGTGCCAGCAGCTTAGCCAGGGGTACAGATACGCAGTATTTT
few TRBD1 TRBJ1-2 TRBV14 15 CASSPLQGRSVGYTF TGTGCCAGCAGCCCTCTACAGGGGAGGAGTGTTGGCTACACCTTC
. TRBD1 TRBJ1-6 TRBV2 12 CASSGQGLPLHF TGTGCCAGCAGTGGACAGGGGTTACCCCTCCACTTT
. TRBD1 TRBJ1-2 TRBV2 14 CASSTTDRLYGYTF TGTGCCAGCAGTACCACGGACAGGCTTTATGGCTACACCTTC
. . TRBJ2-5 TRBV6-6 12 CASNPILGTQYF TGTGCCAGCAATCCCATCCTGGGGACCCAGTACTTC
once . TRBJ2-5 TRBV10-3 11 CAISGGETQYF TGTGCCATCAGTGGCGGAGAGACCCAGTACTTC
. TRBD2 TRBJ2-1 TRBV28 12 CASSSPGGEQFF TGTGCCAGCAGTTCTCCGGGGGGTGAGCAGTTCTTC
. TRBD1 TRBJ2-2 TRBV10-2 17 CASSGPTGGEGTGELFF TGCGCCAGCAGTGGCCCCACAGGGGGTGAAGGGACCGGGGAGCTGTTTTTT
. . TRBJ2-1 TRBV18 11 CASSWGDEQFF TGTGCCAGCTCATGGGGCGATGAGCAGTTCTTC
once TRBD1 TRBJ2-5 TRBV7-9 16 CASSRNRDRSQETQYF TGTGCCAGCAGCCGCAACCGGGACAGGAGCCAAGAGACCCAGTACTTC
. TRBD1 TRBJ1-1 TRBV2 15 CASSSQGAPVTEAFF TGTGCCAGCAGTTCCCAGGGGGCGCCTGTAACTGAAGCTTTCTTT
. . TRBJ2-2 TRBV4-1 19 CASSPFDSGPGGFTGELFF TGCGCCAGCAGCCCATTTGATTCAGGGCCCGGGGGTTTCACCGGGGAGCTGTTTTTT
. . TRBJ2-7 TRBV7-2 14 CASSLMGPFYEQYF TGTGCCAGCAGCTTAATGGGGCCTTTTTACGAGCAGTACTTC
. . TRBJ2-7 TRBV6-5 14 CASSNSAGPYEQYF TGTGCCAGCAGCAACTCGGCCGGCCCCTACGAGCAGTACTTC
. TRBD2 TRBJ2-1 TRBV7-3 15 CASSLSGRPYNEQFF TGTGCCAGCAGCTTAAGCGGGAGACCCTACAATGAGCAGTTCTTC
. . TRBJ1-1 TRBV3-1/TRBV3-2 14 CASSPRSLGTEAFF TGTGCCAGCAGCCCCCGAAGCCTTGGGACTGAAGCTTTCTTT
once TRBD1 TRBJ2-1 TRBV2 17 CASSYRDRYIVTNEQFF TGTGCCAGCAGTTACCGGGACAGGTACATTGTGACCAATGAGCAGTTCTTC
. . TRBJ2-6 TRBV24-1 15 CATGEKLSGANVLTF TGTGCCACCGGGGAGAAGCTCTCTGGGGCCAACGTCCTGACTTTC
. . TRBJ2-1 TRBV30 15 CAWSVTQGRNNEQFF TGTGCCTGGAGTGTGACCCAGGGCAGGAACAATGAGCAGTTCTTC
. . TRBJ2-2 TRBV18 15 CASSPRGTNTGELFF TGTGCCAGCTCACCCCGAGGGACGAACACCGGGGAGCTGTTTTTT
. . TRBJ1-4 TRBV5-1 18 CASSLVFQGIMSNEKLFF TGCGCCAGCAGCTTGGTATTCCAGGGGATAATGTCGAATGAAAAACTGTTTTTT
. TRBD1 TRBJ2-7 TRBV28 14 CATENPGQRYEQYF TGTGCCACAGAAAACCCGGGACAGAGGTACGAGCAGTACTTC
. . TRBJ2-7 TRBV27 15 CASSSGLKEGSEQYF TGTGCCAGCAGTTCCGGACTGAAGGAGGGATCCGAGCAGTACTTC
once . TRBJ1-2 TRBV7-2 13 CASSLDTNYGYTF TGTGCCAGCAGCCTAGACACAAACTATGGCTACACCTTC
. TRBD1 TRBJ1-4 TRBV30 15 CAWREPGQAIEKLFF TGTGCCTGGAGAGAACCGGGACAGGCCATCGAAAAACTGTTTTTT
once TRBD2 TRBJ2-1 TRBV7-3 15 CASSPLAGAYNEQFF TGTGCCAGCAGCCCCCTCGCGGGAGCCTACAATGAGCAGTTCTTC
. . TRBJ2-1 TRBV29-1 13 CSVSMLDLNEQFF TGCAGCGTGAGTATGCTTGATCTCAATGAGCAGTTCTTC
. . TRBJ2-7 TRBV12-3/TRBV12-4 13 CASTQLGSYEQYF TGTGCCAGCACCCAACTTGGCTCCTACGAGCAGTACTTC
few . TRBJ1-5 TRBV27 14 CASSLSRTNQPQHF TGTGCCAGCAGTTTATCACGGACGAATCAGCCCCAGCATTTT
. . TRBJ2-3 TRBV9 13 CASSDRHSYTQYF TGTGCCAGCAGCGACCGACACTCCTATACGCAGTATTTT
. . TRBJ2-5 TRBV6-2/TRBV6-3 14 CASSPGTQQETQYF TGTGCCAGCAGTCCCGGGACTCAGCAAGAGACCCAGTACTTC
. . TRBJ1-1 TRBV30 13 CAWSDGAWSEAFF TGTGCCTGGAGTGACGGAGCATGGAGTGAAGCTTTCTTT
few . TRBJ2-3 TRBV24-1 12 CATSDEIDTQYF TGTGCCACCAGTGATGAAATAGATACGCAGTATTTT
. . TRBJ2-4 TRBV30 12 CACGWDGNIQYF TGTGCCTGTGGGTGGGACGGAAACATTCAGTACTTC
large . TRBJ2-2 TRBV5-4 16 CASSLAPGAGTGELFF TGTGCCAGCAGCTTGGCCCCAGGGGCGGGCACCGGGGAGCTGTTTTTT
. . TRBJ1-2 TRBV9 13 CASSPGGLGGYTF TGTGCCAGCAGCCCCGGGGGCTTAGGGGGCTACACCTTC